The 15 T cell receptor beta chains in this list originate from one sample, sequenced in a study of T cell responses to AZD1222 COVID-19 vaccine. The method was immunoSEQ multiplex PCR; TCRdb's version includes in-frame clones alone and lacks a portion of them. In the table there are 90,000 to 150,000 clones, about 89% of which are singletons. The source was peripheral blood, collected 28 days after the second AZD1222 dose. These receptors all stem from an adult who received the AZD1222 COVID-19 vaccine.

V usage is TRBV2 and J usage is TRBJ2-7; D not resolved. The CDR3 spans 14 residues. The V and J ends lost 5 bases and 0 bases respectively, with 11 bases between them. Germline V lookup: CDR1 SNHLY, CDR2 FYNNEI. The CDR3 coding sequence is TGTGCCAGCAGTCTTATGGACGGCTCCTACGAGCAGTACTTC. This gives the protein CASSLMDGSYEQYF.

This chain uses TRBV3-1 (or the pseudogene TRBV3-2) with TRBJ2-6; no definite D call. The CDR3 covers 15 residues. CDR1 and CDR2 (germline): LGHDT, YNNKEL (reference sequence). Trimming shortened V by 9 bases and J by 0 bases, and 12 bases separated the two germline ends. The CDR3 loop is CASTSLFSGANVLTF. DNA of the CDR3: TGTGCCAGTACCAGCCTTTTCTCTGGGGCCAACGTCCTGACTTTC.

In this sample, this clone turned up once. In nucleotides, the CDR3 is TGTGCCAGCAGTGAAAAGACAGGGAGGGGTGAAAAACTGTTTTTT. It is translated as CASSEKTGRGEKLFF. The rearrangement uses TRBV27 and TRBJ1-4, with TRBD1 identical over 7 bases. Germline V gene data show CDR1 as MNHEY and CDR2 as SMNVEV (reference sequence). This CDR3 is 15 amino acids long. Trimming removed 5 bases from V and 7 bases from J; junction bases left unmatched: 10.

This sequence joins TRBV21-1 and TRBJ1-1. TRBV21-1 is a pseudogene. CDR3 size: 13 residues. The CDR3 region is CASSTLRDTEAFF. CDR3 nucleotide sequence: TGTGCCAGCAGCACACTGAGGGACACTGAAGCTTTCTTT.

V and J are TRBV10-3 and TRBJ1-5; no reliable D call. The CDR3 has 16 amino acids. Per germline, CDR1 ENHRY and CDR2 SYGVKD. The V and J ends lost 0 bases and 5 bases respectively, with 14 bases between them. The CDR3: CAISESYPGGYQPQHF. CDR3 bases: TGTGCCATCAGTGAGTCGTACCCCGGTGGTTATCAGCCCCAGCATTTT.

The chain uses TRBV5-8 and TRBJ1-2; 12 nucleotides agree with TRBD1. V was clipped by 0 bases and J by 5 bases; unmatched bases: 5. Germline CDR1 reads SGHTS; CDR2 reads YDEGEE. This CDR3 contains 16 residues. CDR3 coding DNA: TGTGCCAGCAGCTTGGGAGGGACAGGGGGCGCGTATGGCTACACCTTC. Translating gives CASSLGGTGGAYGYTF.

This clone came up a few times. The chain recombines TRBV5-1 with TRBJ2-7; 12 bases are a match to TRBD1. The CDR3 spans 14 residues. J lost 6 bases, V lost 3 bases, and 4 bases had no gene match. Germline-derived CDR1 and CDR2 are SGHRS and YFSETQ. The CDR3 DNA reads as TGCGCCAGCAGCTCCGGGACAGGGGGCTTCGAGCAGTACTTC. As protein: CASSSGTGGFEQYF.

J is TRBJ1-1 and V is TRBV6-5, with TRBD1 as a possible D gene (5 bases). CDR3 length: 14 amino acids. Germline assignment: CDR1 MNHEY and CDR2 SVGAGI. V was trimmed by 6 bases and J by 6 bases, leaving 17 bases between them. The CDR3 coding sequence is TGTGCCAGCAGAACCGGGACCCCAACCTCTGAAGCTTTCTTT. Protein sequence: CASRTGTPTSEAFF.

The chain couples TRBV14 to TRBJ2-7; D gene ambiguous. CDR3 length: 17 amino acids. Trimming removed 6 bases from V and 4 bases from J, with 25 bases in between. Germline CDR1 reads SGHDN; CDR2 reads FVKESK. CDR3 bases: TGTGCCAGCAGTCCCGGAATCCACTTGGGGTTCTGGTACGAGCAGTACTTC. It yields the protein CASSPGIHLGFWYEQYF.

This chain connects TRBV9 to TRBJ1-3, with 8 bases fitting TRBD1. CDR3 length: 15 amino acids. The V and J ends lost 4 bases and 1 base, in that order; junction bases with no gene match: 4. Germline V gives CDR1 SGDLS, CDR2 YYNGEE. The CDR3 sequence is CASSPYRGSGNTIYF. The CDR3 DNA reads TGTGCCAGCAGCCCATACAGGGGGTCTGGAAACACCATATATTTT.

This clone occurred a few times. The CDR3 loop is CASSVQGATNEKLFF. The DNA for the CDR3 is TGTGCCAGCAGCGTACAGGGAGCAACTAATGAAAAACTGTTTTTT. V usage is TRBV7-9 and J usage is TRBJ1-4; D perhaps matches TRBD1 (6 bases). The ends were cut back, 5 bases at V and 0 bases at J, with 10 bases in the middle. The CDR3 extends over 15 amino acids. The V gene's germline CDR1 is SEHNR and CDR2 FQNEAQ (reference sequence). Full variable domain (outside the CDR3, taken from reference TRBV7-9 and TRBJ1-4): DTGVSQNPRHKITKRGQNVTFRCDPISEHNRLYWYRQTLGQGPEFLTYFQNEAQLEKSRLLSDRFSAERPKGSFSTLEIQRTEQGDSAMYLCASSVQGATNEKLFFGSGTQLSVL.

The V and J genes are TRBV6-5 and TRBJ1-1; no firm D call. Germline CDR1 MNHEY, CDR2 SVGAGI. The CDR3 totals 14 residues. V lost 0 bases and J lost 4, with 9 bases in between. The CDR3 nucleotides are TGTGCCAGCAGTTACTCGCCGGCAGCCACTGAAGCTTTCTTT. Its protein is CASSYSPAATEAFF.

This clone was detected once. The chain combines TRBV27 with TRBJ2-7, with D tentatively TRBD1 (6 bases). The V end lost 5 bases, the J end lost 2 bases, and 19 bases lay between the germline ends. The CDR3 spans 16 residues. In germline, CDR1 is MNHEY, CDR2 SMNVEV (reference sequence). In DNA, the CDR3 is TGTGCCAGCAGTCCCCGACGACAGGCAGTCCCCTACGAGCAGTACTTC. Amino acids: CASSPRRQAVPYEQYF.

The genes are TRBV19 and TRBJ1-5, with 7 bases that match TRBD1. The germline gives CDR1 LNHDA, CDR2 SQIVND (reference sequence). With V trimmed by 4 bases and J by 4 bases, 7 bases remained unmatched. CDR3 length equals 15 residues. The CDR3 nucleotides are TGTGCCAGTAGTACCCTACAGGGGACTAATCAGCCCCAGCATTTT. This sequence encodes CASSTLQGTNQPQHF.

V and J are TRBV18 and TRBJ2-1; TRBD2 matches at 11 bases. V was pared by 3 bases and J by 1 base, with 5 bases of the junction left unmatched. Per the germline V gene, CDR1 is KGHSH and CDR2 is LQKENI. This CDR3 is built from 17 residues. CDR3 nucleotide sequence: TGTGCCAGCTCACCTCGTGGGACTAGCGGATCCTACAATGAGCAGTTCTTC. Protein sequence: CASSPRGTSGSYNEQFF.